This section outlines one T cell receptor beta chain sequence together with its context. No cognate antigen has been identified for it. No much larger clonotype is one base removed from it; base qualities were not supplied. The data were obtained in a study of T cells in Graves' hyperthyroidism and ophthalmopathy (dated by TCRdb to between 2017 and 2020). The study in broad terms: Peripheral blood was collected at initial diagnosis, before any treatment. A discovery cohort of roughly 100 patients, approximately 45 with Graves' ophthalmopathy and approximately 55 with stable Graves' hyperthyroidism, was used to find distinguishing TCR V-J signatures. Prospective prediction of ophthalmopathy was tested in an independent validation cohort consisting of 18 hyperthyroidism patients and around 17 patients who later progressed to ophthalmopathy. The roughly 94 discovery patients were randomly split 7:3 into training and test sets. In addition, the study compared T-cell repertoires in thyroid tissue and in blood from six Graves' hyperthyroidism patients. After blood sampling, hyperthyroidism patients were treated with methimazole at a starting dose of 30 mg daily, and ophthalmopathy patients were treated with high-dose intravenous methylprednisolone. According to the paper, TCR Vbeta CDR3 sequencing was carried out on over 130 peripheral blood samples, which came from around 43 ophthalmopathy, fewer than 80 hyperthyroidism and some 17 progressor patients.

The CDR3, from cysteine to phenylalanine, totals 14 residues. The retained sequence is limited to the CDR3, 42 bases, with the frame set at the first base. The trim is 0 bases for V and 7 bases for J, with a gap of 8 bases between the germline ends. Taken from the germline V gene, the CDR1 and CDR2 loops are SGHRS and YFSETQ. Graves' hyperthyroidism was defined as stable when no progression to ophthalmopathy occurred over 18 months of follow-up. Hyperthyroidism patients were aged 18 to 65 years and newly diagnosed, with disease duration of less than 2 months. Any patient with an uncontrolled infection, another autoimmune disease, pregnancy or lactation was excluded. Diagnoses relied on clinical symptoms, serum thyroxine and TRAb, thyroid ultrasound and orbital computed tomography. PBMCs were isolated from 10 ml of fresh peripheral blood by Ficoll-Paque density gradient centrifugation. Total RNA was extracted using Trizol reagent, and RNA quality was assessed on an Agilent 2100 Bioanalyzer.

The TCR beta CDR3 regions were amplified from RNA transcripts. For the first round of RT-PCR on the TCR CDR3, the HTBI primer set was used together with the Qiagen OneStep RT-PCR kit. The libraries were constructed in a second round of multiplex PCR and then size-selected and purified. Sequencing of the libraries was done on an Illumina HiSeq2000 using paired-end 100 bp reads. On the authors' methods: SOAPnuke was used to process the raw data, throwing out any read that contained adapters or uncalled bases, had a mean Phred below 15, or lacked an exact constant-primer or identifier match. COPE v1.2.5 was used to merge the high-quality paired reads, and each unique nucleotide sequence was defined as a clonotype. MiTCR v1.1 was used to align the clonotypes against IMGT TRBV, TRBD and TRBJ reference segments. The analysis was restricted to V-J combinations with a frequency above 0.0001, which together covered about 99% of the repertoires. A TCS score was defined as the ratio of F50 (clonal expansion) to E x V (chaos), with BLOSUM62-based TCRdist applied between CDR3 peptides within each V-J. Welch's t-statistics and random forest reduced 500 to 650 V-J features to around 14, which were used in a naive Bayes classifier (R e1071). The public reads were reanalyzed by TCRdb: fastp trimming at Q25, MiXCR alignment, in-frame beta chains only. Rows with one shared CDR3 protein collapse into an entry with the most common genes and DNA. None of the V and J calls come from the authors' own analysis; TCRdb made them. The sample profile shows hundreds of thousands of distinct CDR3 sequences; around a sixth of them were found once. The top ten clonotypes cover 7.5% to 9% of the sample.

The investigation overall reported the following: Ophthalmopathy was separated from stable hyperthyroidism by a 13 V-J signature model, with approximately 85% sensitivity and about 81% specificity obtained in cross-validation and 80%/75% obtained in testing. During validation, the model predicted progression to ophthalmopathy a median of roughly six months ahead of onset, with approximately 70% sensitivity and about 75% specificity. No statistical method was used to set the sample size in advance, and investigators knew the group allocation. Most expanded thyroid clonotypes (frequency above 0.001) were also detected in blood, a finding suggesting that blood repertoires may reflect thyroid immune responses.

In this chain, TRBV5-1 is recombined with TRBJ1-6; TRBD1 is possibly the D segment (6 matching bases). The sequencing input was blood. The receptor comes from a woman aged 18 to 35 with Graves' hyperthyroidism. The DNA sequence reads TGCGCCAGCAGCTTGGGACAGGAGAATTCACCCCTCCACTTT. Its protein is CASSLGQENSPLHF.